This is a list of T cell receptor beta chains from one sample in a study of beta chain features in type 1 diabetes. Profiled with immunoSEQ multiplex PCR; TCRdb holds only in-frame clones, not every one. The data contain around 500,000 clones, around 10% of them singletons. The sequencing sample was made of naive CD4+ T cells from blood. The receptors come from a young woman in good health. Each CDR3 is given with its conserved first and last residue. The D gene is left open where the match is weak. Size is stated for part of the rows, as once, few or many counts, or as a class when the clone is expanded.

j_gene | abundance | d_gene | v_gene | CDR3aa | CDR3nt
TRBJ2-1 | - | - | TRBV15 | CATSREVTSSQFF | TGTGCCACCAGCAGAGAGGTTACGAGTTCTCAGTTCTTC
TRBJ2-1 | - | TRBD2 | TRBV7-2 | CASSLEAGGPRQFF | TGTGCCAGCAGCTTAGAAGCGGGAGGGCCGCGGCAGTTCTTC
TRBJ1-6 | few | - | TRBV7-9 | CASSLGGWDNSPLHF | TGTGCCAGCAGCTTAGGAGGGTGGGATAATTCACCCCTCCACTTT
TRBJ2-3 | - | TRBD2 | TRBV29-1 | CSVEVRTRRMDTQYF | TGCAGCGTTGAAGTCCGGACTAGGAGGATGGATACGCAGTATTTT
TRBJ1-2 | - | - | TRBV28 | CASSSSDGYYGYTF | TGTGCCAGCAGTTCATCCGACGGTTACTATGGCTACACCTTC
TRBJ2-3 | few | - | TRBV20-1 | CSASGITQYF | TGCAGTGCTAGCGGGATTACGCAGTATTTT
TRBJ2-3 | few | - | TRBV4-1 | CASSRATVGPRTDTQYF | TGCGCCAGCAGCCGCGCGACAGTAGGACCTCGCACAGATACGCAGTATTTT
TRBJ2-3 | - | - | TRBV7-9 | CASSLTYLDTQYF | TGTGCCAGCAGCTTAACGTATTTAGATACGCAGTATTTT
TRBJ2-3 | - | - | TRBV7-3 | CASSWNADTQYF | TGTGCCAGCAGTTGGAACGCGGATACGCAGTATTTT
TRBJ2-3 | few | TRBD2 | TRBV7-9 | CASSLRLAGGRDTQYF | TGTGCCAGCAGCTTAAGACTAGCGGGAGGACGGGATACGCAGTATTTT
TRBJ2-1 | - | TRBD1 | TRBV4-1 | CASSQDGQVYNEQFF | TGCGCCAGCAGCCAAGACGGACAGGTCTACAATGAGCAGTTCTTC
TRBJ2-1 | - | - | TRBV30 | CAFKRGRDYNEQFF | TGTGCCTTTAAGAGGGGGAGGGATTACAATGAGCAGTTCTTC
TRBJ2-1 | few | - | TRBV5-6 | CASSSQTGRNEQFF | TGTGCCAGCAGCAGTCAGACAGGGAGGAATGAGCAGTTCTTC
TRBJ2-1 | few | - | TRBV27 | CATLVRGTVAAYNEQFF | TGTGCCACTCTAGTCCGGGGGACAGTGGCTGCCTACAATGAGCAGTTCTTC
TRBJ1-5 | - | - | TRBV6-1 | CASSAGDGGNQPQHF | TGTGCCAGCAGTGCCGGGGATGGAGGAAATCAGCCCCAGCATTTT
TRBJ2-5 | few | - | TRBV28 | CASSEQPTGANF | TGTGCCAGCAGCGAACAGCCGACCGGTGCCAACTTC
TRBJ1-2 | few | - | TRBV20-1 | CSARASHTF | TGCAGTGCTAGGGCCAGCCACACCTTC
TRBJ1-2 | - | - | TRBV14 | CASSRTSVGYTF | TGTGCCAGCAGCCGGACCTCCGTGGGCTACACCTTC
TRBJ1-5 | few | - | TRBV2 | CASSRDGRSPQHF | TGTGCCAGCAGTCGGGACGGACGATCGCCCCAGCATTTT
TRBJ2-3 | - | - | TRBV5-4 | CASSSQQGIGTDTQYF | TGTGCCAGCAGCTCTCAACAGGGTATCGGCACAGATACGCAGTATTTT
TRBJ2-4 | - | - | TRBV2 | CASRLLAKNIQYF | TGTGCCAGCAGACTCCTGGCCAAAAACATTCAGTACTTC
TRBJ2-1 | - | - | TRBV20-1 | CSATGLREQFF | TGCAGTGCTACGGGACTCCGCGAGCAGTTCTTC
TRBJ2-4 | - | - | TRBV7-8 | CASTPEPRNIQYF | TGTGCCAGCACCCCGGAGCCCCGCAACATTCAGTACTTC
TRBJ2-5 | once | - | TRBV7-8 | CASSLRQGLVAETQYF | TGTGCCAGCAGCTTACGTCAGGGCCTCGTGGCGGAGACCCAGTACTTC
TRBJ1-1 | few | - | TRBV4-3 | CASSHRPGDTEAFF | TGCGCCAGCAGCCACCGCCCCGGGGACACTGAAGCTTTCTTT
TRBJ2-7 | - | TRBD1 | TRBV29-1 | CSVARGGPIHEQYF | TGCAGCGTAGCGCGAGGGGGCCCAATTCACGAGCAGTACTTC
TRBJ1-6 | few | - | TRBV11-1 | CASSKDRVSPLHF | TGTGCCAGCAGCAAGGACAGAGTTTCACCCCTCCACTTT
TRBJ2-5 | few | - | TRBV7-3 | CASSFSGIGETQYF | TGTGCCAGCAGCTTCTCAGGGATAGGGGAGACCCAGTACTTC
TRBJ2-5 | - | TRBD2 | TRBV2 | CASGGLAGGRETQYF | TGTGCCAGCGGAGGCCTAGCGGGGGGCCGGGAGACCCAGTACTTC
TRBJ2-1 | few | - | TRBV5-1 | CASRWSSYNEQFF | TGCGCCAGCCGATGGAGCTCCTACAATGAGCAGTTCTTC
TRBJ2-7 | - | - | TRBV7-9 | CASSTPVGLTEQYF | TGTGCCAGCAGCACCCCGGTCGGTCTCACCGAGCAGTACTTC
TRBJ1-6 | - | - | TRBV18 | CASSPNGVKNSPLHF | TGTGCCAGCTCACCGAATGGGGTTAAGAATTCACCCCTCCACTTT
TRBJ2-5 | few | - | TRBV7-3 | CASSLIGSQETQYF | TGTGCCAGCAGCTTAATTGGCAGCCAAGAGACCCAGTACTTC
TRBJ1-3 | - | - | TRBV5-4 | CASSLEQNTIYF | TGTGCCAGCAGCCTGGAGCAAAACACCATATATTTT
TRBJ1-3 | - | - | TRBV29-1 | CSVDVGSSGNTIYF | TGCAGCGTTGACGTGGGGAGCTCTGGAAACACCATATATTTT
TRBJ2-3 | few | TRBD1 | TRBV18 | CASSPPQGASTDTQYF | TGTGCCAGCTCACCACCGCAGGGGGCTAGCACAGATACGCAGTATTTT
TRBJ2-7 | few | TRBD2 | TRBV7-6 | CASSLEVSGRRYF | TGTGCCAGCAGCTTAGAGGTTAGCGGGAGGAGGTACTTC
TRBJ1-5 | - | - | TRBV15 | CATSIQVGQPQHF | TGTGCCACCAGTATACAGGTTGGTCAGCCCCAGCATTTT
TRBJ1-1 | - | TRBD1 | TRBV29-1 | CSVIGTVLNTEAFF | TGCAGCGTTATAGGGACAGTTTTGAACACTGAAGCTTTCTTT
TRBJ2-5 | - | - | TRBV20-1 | CSSKVAKTQYF | TGCAGTAGTAAAGTAGCGAAGACCCAGTACTTC
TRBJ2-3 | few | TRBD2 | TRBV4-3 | CASSQVIAGALTDTQYF | TGCGCCAGCAGCCAAGTTATAGCGGGGGCTCTCACAGATACGCAGTATTTT
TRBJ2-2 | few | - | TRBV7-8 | CASRMGLTGELFF | TGTGCCAGCAGGATGGGGCTAACCGGGGAGCTGTTTTTT
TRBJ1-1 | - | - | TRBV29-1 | CSGTLGQAEAFF | TGCAGCGGGACTTTGGGACAAGCTGAAGCTTTCTTT
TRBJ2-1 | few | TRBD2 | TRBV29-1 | CSVDPSGINNEQFF | TGCAGCGTTGATCCTAGCGGGATTAACAATGAGCAGTTCTTC
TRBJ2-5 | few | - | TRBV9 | CASSPDLALETQYF | TGTGCCAGCAGCCCCGACCTAGCGTTAGAGACCCAGTACTTC
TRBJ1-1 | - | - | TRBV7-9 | CASSPPGRTEAFF | TGTGCCAGCAGCCCTCCAGGGAGGACTGAAGCTTTCTTT
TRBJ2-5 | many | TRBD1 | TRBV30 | CAWRTDRGETQYF | TGTGCCTGGAGGACGGACAGGGGAGAGACCCAGTACTTC